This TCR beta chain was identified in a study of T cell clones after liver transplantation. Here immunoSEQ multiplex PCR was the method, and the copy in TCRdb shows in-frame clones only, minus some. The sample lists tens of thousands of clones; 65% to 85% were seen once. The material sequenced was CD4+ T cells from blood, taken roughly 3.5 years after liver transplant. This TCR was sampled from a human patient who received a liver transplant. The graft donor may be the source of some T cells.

The CDR3: CASRGQTTPYEQYF. CDR3 sequence (DNA): TGTGCCAGCAGAGGACAGACCACCCCCTACGAGCAGTACTTC. The rearrangement links TRBV27 to TRBJ2-7, with TRBD1 as a possible D gene (6 bases). The germline V gene encodes CDR1 MNHEY and CDR2 SMNVEV (reference sequence). Trimming removed 6 bases at V and 2 bases at J, with 14 bases between. The CDR3 is made up of 14 amino acids.